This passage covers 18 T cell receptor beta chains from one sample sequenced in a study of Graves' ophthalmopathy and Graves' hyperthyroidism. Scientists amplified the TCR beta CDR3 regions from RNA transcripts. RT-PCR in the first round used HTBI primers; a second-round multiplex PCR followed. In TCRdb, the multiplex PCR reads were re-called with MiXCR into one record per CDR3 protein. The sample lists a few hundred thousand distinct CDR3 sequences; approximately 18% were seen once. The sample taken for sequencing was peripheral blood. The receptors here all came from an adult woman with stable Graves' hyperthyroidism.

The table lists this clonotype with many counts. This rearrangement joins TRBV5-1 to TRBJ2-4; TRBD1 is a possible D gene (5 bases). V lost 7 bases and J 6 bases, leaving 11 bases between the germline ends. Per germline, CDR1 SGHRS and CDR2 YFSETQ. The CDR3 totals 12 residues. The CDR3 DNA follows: TGCGCCAGCGCTGCAGACAGAAACATTCAGTACTTC. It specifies CASAADRNIQYF.

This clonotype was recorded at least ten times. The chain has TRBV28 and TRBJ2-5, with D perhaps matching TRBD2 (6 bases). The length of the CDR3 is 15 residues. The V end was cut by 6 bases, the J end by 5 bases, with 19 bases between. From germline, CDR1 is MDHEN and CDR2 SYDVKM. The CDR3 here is CASRKTGGARETQYF. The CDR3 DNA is TGTGCCAGCAGGAAGACCGGAGGGGCCCGGGAGACCCAGTACTTC.

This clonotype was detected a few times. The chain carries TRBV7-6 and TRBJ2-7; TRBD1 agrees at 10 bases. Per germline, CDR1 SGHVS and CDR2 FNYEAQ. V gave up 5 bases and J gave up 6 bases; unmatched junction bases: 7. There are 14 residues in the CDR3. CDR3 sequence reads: CASSPDRGLVEQYF. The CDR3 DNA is TGTGCCAGCAGCCCAGACAGGGGGCTGGTCGAGCAGTACTTC.

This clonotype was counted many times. The CDR3: CASSEASGSGNTIYF. In DNA, the CDR3 is TGTGCCAGCAGTGAAGCATCGGGGTCTGGAAACACCATATATTTT. The rearrangement links TRBV6-1 to TRBJ1-3, with D unclear. Between the trimmed V and J ends, which lost 0 bases and 1 base, there was a span of 7 bases. The V gene's germline CDR1 is MNHNS and CDR2 SASEGT. This CDR3 has 15 amino acids.

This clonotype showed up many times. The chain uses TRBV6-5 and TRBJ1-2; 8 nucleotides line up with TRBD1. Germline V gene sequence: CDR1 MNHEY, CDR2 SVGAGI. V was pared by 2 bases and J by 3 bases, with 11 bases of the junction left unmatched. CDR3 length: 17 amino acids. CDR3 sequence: CASSYLTLGQVDYGYTF. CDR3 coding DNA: TGTGCCAGCAGTTACCTTACCCTGGGACAGGTGGACTATGGCTACACCTTC.

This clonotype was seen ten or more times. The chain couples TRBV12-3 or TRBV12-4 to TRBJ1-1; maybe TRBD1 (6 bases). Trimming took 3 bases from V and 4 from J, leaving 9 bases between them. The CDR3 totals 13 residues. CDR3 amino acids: CASSFPGATEAFF. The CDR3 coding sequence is TGTGCCAGCAGTTTTCCAGGGGCCACTGAAGCTTTCTTT.

CDR3 sequence (DNA): TGCAGTGCTAGTGGGTGGGGGGCGGAAGGCTACACCTTC. Protein sequence: CSASGWGAEGYTF. The chain uses TRBV20-1 and TRBJ1-2; tentative D call: TRBD1 (6 bases). Germline CDR1 is DFQATT and CDR2 is SNEGSKA (reference sequence). Trimming removed 3 bases from V and 8 bases from J, with 16 bases in between. This CDR3 spans 13 amino acids.

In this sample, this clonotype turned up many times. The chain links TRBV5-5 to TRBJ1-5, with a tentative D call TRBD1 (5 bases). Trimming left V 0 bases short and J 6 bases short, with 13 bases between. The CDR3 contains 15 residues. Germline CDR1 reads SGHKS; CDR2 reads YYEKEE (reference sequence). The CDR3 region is CASSLAAGMSQPQHF. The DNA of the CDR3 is TGTGCCAGCAGCTTGGCGGCAGGGATGAGTCAGCCCCAGCATTTT.

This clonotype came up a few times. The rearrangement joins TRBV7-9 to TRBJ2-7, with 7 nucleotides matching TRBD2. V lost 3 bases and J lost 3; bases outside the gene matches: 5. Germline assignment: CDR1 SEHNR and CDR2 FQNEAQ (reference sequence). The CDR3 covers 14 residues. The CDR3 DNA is TGTGCCAGCAGCTTCAGGGAGGGAAACTACGAGCAGTACTTC. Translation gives CASSFREGNYEQYF. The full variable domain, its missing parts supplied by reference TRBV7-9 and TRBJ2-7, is DTGVSQNPRHKITKRGQNVTFRCDPISEHNRLYWYRQTLGQGPEFLTYFQNEAQLEKSRLLSDRFSAERPKGSFSTLEIQRTEQGDSAMYLCASSFREGNYEQYFGPGTRLTVT.

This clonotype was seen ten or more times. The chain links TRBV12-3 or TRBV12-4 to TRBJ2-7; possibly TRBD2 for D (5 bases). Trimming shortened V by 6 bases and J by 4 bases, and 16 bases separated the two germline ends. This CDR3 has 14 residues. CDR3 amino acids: CASSAEEGRYEQYF. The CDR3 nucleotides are TGTGCCAGCAGCGCCGAAGAGGGCAGGTACGAGCAGTACTTC.

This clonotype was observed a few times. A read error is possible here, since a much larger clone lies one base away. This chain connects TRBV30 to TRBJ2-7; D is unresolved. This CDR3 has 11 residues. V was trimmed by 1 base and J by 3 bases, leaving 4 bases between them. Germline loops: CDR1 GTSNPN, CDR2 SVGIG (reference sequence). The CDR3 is CAWSAGYEQYF. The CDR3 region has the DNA TGTGCCTGGAGTGCGGGCTACGAGCAGTACTTC. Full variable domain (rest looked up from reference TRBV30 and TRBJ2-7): SQTIHQWPATLVQPVGSPLSLECTVEGTSNPNLYWYRQAAGRGLQLLFYSVGIGQISSEVPQNLSASRPQDRQFILSSKKLLLSDSGFYLCAWSAGYEQYFGPGTRLTVT.

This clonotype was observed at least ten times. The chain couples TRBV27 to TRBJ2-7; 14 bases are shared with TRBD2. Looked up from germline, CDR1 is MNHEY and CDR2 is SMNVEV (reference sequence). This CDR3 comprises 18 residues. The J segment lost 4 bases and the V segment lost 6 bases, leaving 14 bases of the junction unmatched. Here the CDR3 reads CASSLMGGLAGDLYEQYF. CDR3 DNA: TGTGCCAGCAGCCTTATGGGGGGACTAGCGGGAGACCTTTACGAGCAGTACTTC.

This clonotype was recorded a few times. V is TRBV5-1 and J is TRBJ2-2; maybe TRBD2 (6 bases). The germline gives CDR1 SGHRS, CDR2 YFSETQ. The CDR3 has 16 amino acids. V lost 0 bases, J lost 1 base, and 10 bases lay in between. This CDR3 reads CASSLVLRENTGELFF. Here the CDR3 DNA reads TGCGCCAGCAGCTTGGTACTGCGGGAGAACACCGGGGAGCTGTTTTTT.

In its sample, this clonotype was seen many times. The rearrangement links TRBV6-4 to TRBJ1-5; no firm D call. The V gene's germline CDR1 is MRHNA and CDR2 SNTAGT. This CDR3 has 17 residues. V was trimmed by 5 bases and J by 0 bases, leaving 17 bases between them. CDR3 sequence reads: CASSLGRPGDSNQPQHF. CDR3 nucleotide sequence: TGTGCCAGCAGTCTGGGTCGTCCCGGGGATAGCAATCAGCCCCAGCATTTT.

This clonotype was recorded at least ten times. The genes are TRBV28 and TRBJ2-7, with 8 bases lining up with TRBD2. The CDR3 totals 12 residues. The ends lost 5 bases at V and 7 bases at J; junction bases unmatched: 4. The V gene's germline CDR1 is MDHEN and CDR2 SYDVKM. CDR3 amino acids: CASSPGGEEQYF. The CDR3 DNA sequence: TGTGCCAGCAGTCCCGGGGGGGAGGAGCAGTACTTC.

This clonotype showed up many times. The CDR3 sequence: CASSPDSSGYTF. In DNA, the CDR3 is TGCGCCAGCAGCCCGGACAGCTCTGGCTACACCTTC. The genes are TRBV5-1 and TRBJ1-2; TRBD1 is a possible D gene (6 bases). The CDR3 covers 12 residues. Trimming cost V 4 bases and J 7 bases, with 11 bases left between them. The germline gives CDR1 SGHRS, CDR2 YFSETQ.

CDR3 sequence (DNA): TGTGCCAGCAGCTCGAGGACAGGGGCCCAAGAGACCCAGTACTTC. Translation gives CASSSRTGAQETQYF. The chain employs TRBV7-9 and TRBJ2-5, with TRBD1 identical over 9 bases. This CDR3 has 15 residues. Germline-derived CDR1 and CDR2 are SEHNR and FQNEAQ (reference sequence). Trimming at V came to 4 bases and at J to 1 base, leaving 4 bases not matched to a gene. The variable domain in full, with the rest retrieved from reference TRBV7-9 and TRBJ2-5, is DTGVSQNPRHKITKRGQNVTFRCDPISEHNRLYWYRQTLGQGPEFLTYFQNEAQLEKSRLLSDRFSAERPKGSFSTLEIQRTEQGDSAMYLCASSSRTGAQETQYFGPGTRLLVL.

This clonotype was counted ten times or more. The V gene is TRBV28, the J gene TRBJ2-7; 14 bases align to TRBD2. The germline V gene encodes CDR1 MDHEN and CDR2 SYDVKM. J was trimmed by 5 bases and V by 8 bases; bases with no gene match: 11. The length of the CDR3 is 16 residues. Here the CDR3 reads CASSPVGTSGRDEQYF. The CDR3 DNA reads TGTGCCAGCTCCCCGGTCGGGACTAGCGGGAGAGACGAGCAGTACTTC.